A single sample gave rise to the 7 T cell receptor beta chains below, sequenced in a study of regulatory T cells in long-lasting Graves disease. Time point here: newly diagnosed GD, antithyroid drugs for less than 3 months. PBMC RNA was the source of the TCR library. Libraries of TCR beta came from iRepertoire HTBI primers plus Arm-PCR of CDR3 regions. One entry per CDR3 protein results from TCRdb running MiXCR on the multiplex PCR reads. The sample includes 320,000 or so distinct CDR3 sequences, 18% of them seen just once. This material consisted of peripheral blood mononuclear cells (PBMCs), taken at new diagnosis, from a patient treated with antithyroid drugs. The source is a female donor with Graves disease.

The sample holds many counts of this clonotype. The J gene is TRBJ2-5, the V gene TRBV15; weak D call: TRBD2 (6 bases). The germline gives CDR1 LNHNV, CDR2 YYDKDF (reference sequence). Trimming pared 0 bases from V and 0 bases from J, leaving 14 bases between. This CDR3 has 17 amino acids. CDR3 amino acids: CATSRDGRSGYQETQYF. The CDR3 DNA sequence: TGTGCCACCAGCAGAGATGGCAGAAGCGGGTACCAAGAGACCCAGTACTTC.

This clonotype was seen ten or more times. J is TRBJ1-1 and V is TRBV6-4, with TRBD1 identical over 7 bases. Trimming cost V 2 bases and J 0 bases; bases outside gene matches: 21. Germline CDR1 MRHNA, CDR2 SNTAGT. The CDR3 is 21 amino acids. The CDR3 loop reads CASSDLAREPGQKTLNTEAFF. CDR3 DNA sequence: TGTGCCAGCAGTGACCTGGCCCGAGAGCCGGGACAGAAGACCCTGAACACTGAAGCTTTCTTT.

This clonotype has at least ten counts. J is TRBJ2-2 and V is TRBV29-1; 7 bases match TRBD2. The V gene end was trimmed by 2 bases and the J gene end by 2 bases; junction bases not matched to a gene: 8. The germline gives CDR1 SQVTM, CDR2 ANQGSEA. CDR3 length: 16 residues. The DNA for the CDR3 is TGCAGCGTTGAATGGTGGGACTATCTAAACACCGGGGAGCTGTTTTTT. It translates to CSVEWWDYLNTGELFF.

This clonotype was counted between two and nine times. The V and J genes are TRBV7-2 and TRBJ2-5; the match to TRBD2 covers 8 bases. The CDR3 loop spans 16 amino acids. J was trimmed by 4 bases and V by 2 bases; bases with no gene match: 9. CDR1 and CDR2 (germline): SGHTA, FQGNSA. This CDR3 reads CASSLSSGLAVETQYF. The DNA for the CDR3 is TGTGCCAGCAGCTTATCATCCGGACTAGCTGTAGAGACCCAGTACTTC.

This clonotype was counted only a few times. This could be a read error, since a much larger clone is one nucleotide away. This chain joins TRBV28 and TRBJ2-7, with TRBD2 matching 12 bases. This CDR3 is 19 amino acids long. Germline CDR1 and CDR2: MDHEN and SYDVKM. CDR3 in DNA: TGTGCCGGCAGTCCCCTTGGGCTAGCGGGAGGGAGGGTCTCCTACGAGCAGTACTTC. Protein: CAGSPLGLAGGRVSYEQYF.

This clonotype has at least ten counts. V usage is TRBV28 and J usage is TRBJ2-7; tentatively, D is TRBD2 (5 bases). CDR3 length: 15 residues. With 5 bases removed from V and 1 base from J, the gap between germline ends came to 15 bases. Germline CDR1 is MDHEN and CDR2 is SYDVKM. The CDR3 region is CASSPEGSWSYEQYF. The CDR3 bases are TGTGCCAGCAGTCCCGAGGGTTCCTGGTCCTACGAGCAGTACTTC. The variable domain in full, with the rest retrieved from reference TRBV28 and TRBJ2-7, is DVKVTQSSRYLVKRTGEKVFLECVQDMDHENMFWYRQDPGLGLRLIYFSYDVKMKEKGDIPEGYSVSREKKERFSLILESASTNQTSMYLCASSPEGSWSYEQYFGPGTRLTVT.

In its sample, this clonotype was seen many times. The chain couples TRBV28 to TRBJ2-7; the D is unclear. The CDR3 extends over 12 amino acids. Per germline, CDR1 MDHEN and CDR2 SYDVKM. Deletions cut 6 bases from V and 5 bases from J, with 11 bases between. The CDR3 nucleotides are TGTGCCAGCAGGACACAATCGGACGAGCAGTACTTC. Its translation is CASRTQSDEQYF.